The source of this TCR beta chain is a study of T cell responses to AZD1222 COVID-19 vaccine. Points on this clone: Its antigen is undetermined.

Points from the study as a whole: Recipients of two AZD1222 doses showed rising Spike-specific TCR breadth and depth.

The V end was cut by 6 bases, the J end by 12 bases, with 12 bases between. Germline CDR1 is SNHLY and CDR2 is FYNNEI. The CDR3 is 10 residues long. Clones were read by immunoSEQ multiplex PCR, and TCRdb kept only the in-frame ones, dropping some. The data hold around 100,000 clones, with about 93% observed a single time. Sequenced material: peripheral blood, taken on day 0 of AZD1222 vaccination. The gene calls are TRBV2 and TRBJ2-7, with D perhaps matching TRBD1 (6 bases). The TCR originated in an adult in good health. The CDR3 here is CASRGAGSYF. In DNA form, the CDR3 reads TGTGCCAGCAGGGGGGCAGGGTCGTACTTC. The whole variable domain, remainder taken from reference TRBV2 and TRBJ2-7, is EPEVTQTPSHQVTQMGQEVILRCVPISNHLYFYWYRQILGQKVEFLVSFYNNEISEKSEIFDDQFSVERPDGSNFTLKIRSTKLEDSAMYFCASRGAGSYFGPGTRLTVT.